This T cell receptor (beta chain) was found in a study of Ad26.COV2.S vaccination and SARS-CoV-2 variants. Study at large: COV1001, an Ad26.COV2.S trial, supplied this vaccine-arm donor. General study points: Higher spike-specific TCR breadth was found in vaccine recipients than in placebo recipients.

Worth noting for this clone: No antigen is known for it.

As to treatment: some 20 received Ad26.COV2.S at low or high dose, single or two shots; about 5 received placebo; per-sample allocation not given. Collection of samples fell on day 63 after the first vaccine or placebo injection. This table comes from immunoSEQ multiplex PCR, and its TCRdb copy is limited to in-frame clones, with some not included. This sample has fewer than 800,000 clones, with 80% to 90% found just once. Sequences were derived from peripheral blood, sampled in a trial of Ad26.COV2.S vaccine versus placebo. This sequence was found in a person between 18 and 65 years old who received the Ad26.COV2.S COVID-19 vaccine or a placebo.

The CDR3: CASSAPSTDTQYF. Here the CDR3 DNA reads TGTGCCAGCAGTGCCCCTAGCACAGATACGCAGTATTTT. This chain links TRBV28 with TRBJ2-3; D is unresolved. Trimming left V 5 bases short and J 0 bases short, with 6 bases between. CDR1 and CDR2 (germline): MDHEN, SYDVKM. This CDR3 is 13 amino acids long.